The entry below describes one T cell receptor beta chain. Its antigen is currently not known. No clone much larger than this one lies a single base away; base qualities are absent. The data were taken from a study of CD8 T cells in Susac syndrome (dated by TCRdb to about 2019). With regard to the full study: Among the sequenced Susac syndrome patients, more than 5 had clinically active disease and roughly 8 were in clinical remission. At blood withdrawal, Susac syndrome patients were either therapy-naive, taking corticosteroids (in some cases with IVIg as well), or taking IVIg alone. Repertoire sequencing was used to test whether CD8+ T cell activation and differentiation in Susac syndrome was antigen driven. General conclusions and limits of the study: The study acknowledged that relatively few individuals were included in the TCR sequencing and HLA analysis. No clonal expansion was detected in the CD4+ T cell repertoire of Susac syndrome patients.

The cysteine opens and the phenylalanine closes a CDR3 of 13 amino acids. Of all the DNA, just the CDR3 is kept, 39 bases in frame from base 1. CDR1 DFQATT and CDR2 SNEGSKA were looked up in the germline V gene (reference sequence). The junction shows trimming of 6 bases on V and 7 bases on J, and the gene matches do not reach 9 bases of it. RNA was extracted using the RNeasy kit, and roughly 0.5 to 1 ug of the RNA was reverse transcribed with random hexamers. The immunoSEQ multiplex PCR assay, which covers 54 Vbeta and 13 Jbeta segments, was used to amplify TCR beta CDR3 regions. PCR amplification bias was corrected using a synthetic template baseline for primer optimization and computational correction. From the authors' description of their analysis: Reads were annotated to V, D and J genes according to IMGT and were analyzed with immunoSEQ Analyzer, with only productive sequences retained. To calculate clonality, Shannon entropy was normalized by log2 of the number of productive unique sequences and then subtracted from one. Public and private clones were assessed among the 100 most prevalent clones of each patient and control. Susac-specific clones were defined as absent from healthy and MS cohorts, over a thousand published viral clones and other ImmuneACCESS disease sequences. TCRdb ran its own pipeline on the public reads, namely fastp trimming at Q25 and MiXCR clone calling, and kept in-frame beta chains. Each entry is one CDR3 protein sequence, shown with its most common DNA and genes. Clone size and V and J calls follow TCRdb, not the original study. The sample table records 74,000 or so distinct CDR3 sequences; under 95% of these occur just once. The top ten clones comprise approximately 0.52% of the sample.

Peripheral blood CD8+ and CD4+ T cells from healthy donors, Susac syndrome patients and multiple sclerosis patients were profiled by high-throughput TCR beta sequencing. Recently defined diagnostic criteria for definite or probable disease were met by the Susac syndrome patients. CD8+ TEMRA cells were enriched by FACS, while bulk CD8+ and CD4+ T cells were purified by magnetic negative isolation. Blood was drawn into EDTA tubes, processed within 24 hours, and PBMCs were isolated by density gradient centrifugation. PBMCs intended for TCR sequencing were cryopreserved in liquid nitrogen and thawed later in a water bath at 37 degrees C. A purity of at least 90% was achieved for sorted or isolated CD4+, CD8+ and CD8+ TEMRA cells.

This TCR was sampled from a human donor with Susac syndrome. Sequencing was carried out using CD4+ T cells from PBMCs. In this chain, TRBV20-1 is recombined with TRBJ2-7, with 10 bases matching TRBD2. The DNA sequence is TGCAGTGCCTTAGCGGGGGGTTCTGAAGAGCAGTACTTC. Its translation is CSALAGGSEEQYF.